This paragraph covers one T cell receptor (beta chain) sequence. The antigen is not known. These data come from a study of OX40 agonist ivuxolimab in advanced cancers. About the research overall: The diagnoses of dose-escalation patients were hepatocellular carcinoma, melanoma, renal cell or head and neck cancer.

TCRdb's table, derived via immunoSEQ multiplex PCR, lists solely in-frame clones and lacks some. The profile covers about 62,000 clones, with around 85% appearing a single time and over 3.5% taken by the ten largest. Study results and limitations: Partial responders at 0.1-3.0 mg/kg had among the lowest clonal expansion. Antigen specificity remained undetermined for the expanded peripheral T cells. Average numbers of expanded clones were greater in CD8+ T cells than in CD4+.

Sample: CD4+ or CD8+ T cells sorted from blood, taken in a trial of the OX40 agonist ivuxolimab. The sequence was obtained from an adult with an advanced solid tumor such as melanoma, head and neck, liver or kidney cancer.

Written as DNA, the CDR3 is TGTGCCAGCAGCGTCACAGGGATGGGAAATTCACCCCTCCACTTT. Amino acid sequence: CASSVTGMGNSPLHF. The J gene is TRBJ1-6, the V gene TRBV7-2; D perhaps matches TRBD1 (6 bases). Trimming took off 5 bases at V and 7 bases at J, with 15 bases between the two ends. The germline V gene encodes CDR1 SGHTA and CDR2 FQGNSA. The CDR3 contains 15 residues.